This TCR beta chain was observed in a study of T cell changes during pregnancy in multiple sclerosis. From germline, CDR1 is SGDLS and CDR2 YYNGEE. The J segment lost 10 bases and the V segment lost 0 bases, leaving 13 bases of the junction unmatched. The CDR3 sequence is 17 residues long. Method: immunoSEQ multiplex PCR; TCRdb's copy keeps in-frame clones and lacks some. This repertoire shows fewer than 85,000 clones, 80% to 95% found once; its top ten account for approximately 2.4%. V is TRBV9 and J is TRBJ2-1; 10 bases agree with TRBD2. Sample: peripheral blood, taken before pregnancy. The sequence was collected from a female donor with multiple sclerosis, enrolled in a pregnancy study. In nucleotides, the CDR3 is TGTGCCAGCAGCGTAGCTTTGGGGACTAGCGCCCGTTTGGAGCAGTTCTTC. It specifies CASSVALGTSARLEQFF.